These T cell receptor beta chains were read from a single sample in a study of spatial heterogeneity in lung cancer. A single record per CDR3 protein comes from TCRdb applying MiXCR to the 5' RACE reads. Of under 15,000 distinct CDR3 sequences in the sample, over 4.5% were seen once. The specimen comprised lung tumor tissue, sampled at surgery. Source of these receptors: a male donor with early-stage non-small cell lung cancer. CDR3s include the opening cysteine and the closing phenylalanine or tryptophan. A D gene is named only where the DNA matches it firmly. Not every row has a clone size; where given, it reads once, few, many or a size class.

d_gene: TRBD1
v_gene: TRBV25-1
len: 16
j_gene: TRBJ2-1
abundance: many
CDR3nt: TGTGCCAGCAGTGAATTTGGGACAGGGGACAACAATGAGCAGTTCTTC
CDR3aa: CASSEFGTGDNNEQFF

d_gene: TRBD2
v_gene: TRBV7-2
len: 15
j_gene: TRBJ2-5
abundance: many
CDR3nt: TGTGCCAGCAGCTCCAGGCCCGGGAGGGGAGAGACCCAGTACTTC
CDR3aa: CASSSRPGRGETQYF

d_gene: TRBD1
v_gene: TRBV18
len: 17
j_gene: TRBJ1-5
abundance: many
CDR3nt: TGTGCCAGCTCACCGGGACAGGGGTTTAGGGGCAATCAGCCCCAGCATTTT
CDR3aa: CASSPGQGFRGNQPQHF

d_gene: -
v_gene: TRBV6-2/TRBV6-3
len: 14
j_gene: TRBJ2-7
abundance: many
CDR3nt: TGTGCCAGCGAGCCATCATGGGGGGACTACGAGCAGTACTTC
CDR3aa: CASEPSWGDYEQYF

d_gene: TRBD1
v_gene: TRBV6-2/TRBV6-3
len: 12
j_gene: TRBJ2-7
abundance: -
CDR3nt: TGTGCCAGCAGTCCAGGGGGCTACGAGCAGTACTTC
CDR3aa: CASSPGGYEQYF

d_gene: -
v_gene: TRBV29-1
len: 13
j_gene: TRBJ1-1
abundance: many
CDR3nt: TGCAGCGTTGGAGGACAGATGAACACTGAAGCTTTCTTT
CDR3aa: CSVGGQMNTEAFF

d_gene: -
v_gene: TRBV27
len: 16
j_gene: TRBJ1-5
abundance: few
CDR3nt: TGTGCCAGCAAGACCGATGGCGGTCGAAGCAATCAGCCCCAGCATTTT
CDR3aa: CASKTDGGRSNQPQHF

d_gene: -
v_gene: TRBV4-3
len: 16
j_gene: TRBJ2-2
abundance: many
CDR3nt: TGCGCCAGCAGCCACTCATTCGGACCCTCCACCGGGGAGCTGTTTTTT
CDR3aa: CASSHSFGPSTGELFF

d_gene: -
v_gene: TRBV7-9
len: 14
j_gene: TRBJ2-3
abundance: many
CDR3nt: TGTGCCAGCAGCTTAGTCAGCTCGGTAGATACGCAGTATTTT
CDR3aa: CASSLVSSVDTQYF

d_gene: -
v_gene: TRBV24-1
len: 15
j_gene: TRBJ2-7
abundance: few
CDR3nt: TGTGCCACCAGTGATACCTGCAGGCGCCGGGTGGAGCAGTACTTC
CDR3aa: CATSDTCRRRVEQYF

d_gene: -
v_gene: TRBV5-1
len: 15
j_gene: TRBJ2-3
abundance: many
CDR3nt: TGCGCCAGCAGCTTGGCCGGGTTATACACAGATACGCAGTATTTT
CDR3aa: CASSLAGLYTDTQYF

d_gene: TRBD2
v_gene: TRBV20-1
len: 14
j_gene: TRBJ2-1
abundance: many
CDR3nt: TGCAGTGCCTCGAAAGGGACTAGTAACAATGAGCAGTTCTTC
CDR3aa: CSASKGTSNNEQFF

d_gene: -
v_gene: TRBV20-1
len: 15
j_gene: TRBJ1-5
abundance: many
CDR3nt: TGCAGTGCCCTCAGGGAACAGGGCGGCAATCAGCCCCAGCATTTT
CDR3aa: CSALREQGGNQPQHF

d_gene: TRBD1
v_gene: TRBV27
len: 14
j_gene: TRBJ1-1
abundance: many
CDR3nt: TGTGCCAGCAAGCTGACAGGGCGGAACACTGAAGCTTTCTTT
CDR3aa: CASKLTGRNTEAFF

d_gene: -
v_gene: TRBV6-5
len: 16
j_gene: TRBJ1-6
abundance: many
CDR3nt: TGTGCCAGCAGCCCGGGGGTCAGCTCCTATAATTCACCCCTCCACTTT
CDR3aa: CASSPGVSSYNSPLHF

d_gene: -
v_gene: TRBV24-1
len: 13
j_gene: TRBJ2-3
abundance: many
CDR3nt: TGTGCCACCAGTGTGGCCGGCACAGATACGCAGTATTTT
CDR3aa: CATSVAGTDTQYF

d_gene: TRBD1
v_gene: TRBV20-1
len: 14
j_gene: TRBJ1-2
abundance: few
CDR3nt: TGCAGTGCTACGAGACAGGGCGCGGACTATGGCTACACCTTC
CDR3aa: CSATRQGADYGYTF

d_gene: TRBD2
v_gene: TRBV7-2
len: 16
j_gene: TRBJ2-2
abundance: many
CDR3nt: TGTGCCAGCAGCTTAGTGGCGGGGGGGCCAACCGGGGAGCTGTTTTTT
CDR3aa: CASSLVAGGPTGELFF

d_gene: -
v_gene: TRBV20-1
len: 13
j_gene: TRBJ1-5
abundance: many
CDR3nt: TGCAGTGCTAGATGGGATGGCAATCAGCCCCAGCATTTT
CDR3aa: CSARWDGNQPQHF

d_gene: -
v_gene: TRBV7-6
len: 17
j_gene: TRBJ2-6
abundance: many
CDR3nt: TGTGCCAGCAGCTTAGCAGGCAGGAGCTCTGGGGCCAACGTCCTGACTTTC
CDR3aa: CASSLAGRSSGANVLTF

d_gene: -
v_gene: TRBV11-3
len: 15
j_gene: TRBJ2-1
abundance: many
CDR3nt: TGTGCCAGCAGCTTAGAATTGGGGGCCTACAATGAGCAGTTCTTC
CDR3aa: CASSLELGAYNEQFF

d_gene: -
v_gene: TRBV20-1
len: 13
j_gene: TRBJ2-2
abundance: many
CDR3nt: TGCAGTGCTGGGGGACAGAACACCGGGGAGCTGTTTTTT
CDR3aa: CSAGGQNTGELFF

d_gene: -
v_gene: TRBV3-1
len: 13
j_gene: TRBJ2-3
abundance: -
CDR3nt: TGTGCCAGCAGACGTCAAGGGACAGATACGCAGTATTTT
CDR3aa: CASRRQGTDTQYF

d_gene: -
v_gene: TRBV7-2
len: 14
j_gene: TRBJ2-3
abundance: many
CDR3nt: TGTGCCAGCAGTCCCTCCCGTAGCACAGATACGCAGTATTTT
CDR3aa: CASSPSRSTDTQYF

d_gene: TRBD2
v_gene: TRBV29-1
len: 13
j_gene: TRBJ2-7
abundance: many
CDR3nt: TGCAGCGTTACCGGGACTAGCAGACGCGAGCAGTACTTC
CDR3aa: CSVTGTSRREQYF

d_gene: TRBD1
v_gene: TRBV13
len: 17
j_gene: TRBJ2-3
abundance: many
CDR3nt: TGTGCCAGCAGCAAAACAGGGACAGGGCAGGGCACAGATACGCAGTATTTT
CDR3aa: CASSKTGTGQGTDTQYF

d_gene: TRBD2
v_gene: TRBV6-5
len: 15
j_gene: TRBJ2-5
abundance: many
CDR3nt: TGTGCCAGCAGCAGACGACTAGCGAGCCAAGAGACCCAGTACTTC
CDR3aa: CASSRRLASQETQYF

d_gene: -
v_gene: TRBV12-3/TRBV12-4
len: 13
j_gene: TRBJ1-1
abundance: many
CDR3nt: TGTGCCAGCAGTTTCCGGCAGTACACTGAAGCTTTCTTT
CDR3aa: CASSFRQYTEAFF

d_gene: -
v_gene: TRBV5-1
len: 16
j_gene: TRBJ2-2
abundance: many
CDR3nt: TGCGCCAGCAGCGGAGCCGGGACCACGAACACCGGGGAGCTGTTTTTT
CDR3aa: CASSGAGTTNTGELFF

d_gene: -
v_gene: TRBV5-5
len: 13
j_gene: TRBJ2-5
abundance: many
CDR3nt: TGTGCCAGCAGCTTCGACAGTTCAGAGACCCAGTACTTC
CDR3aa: CASSFDSSETQYF

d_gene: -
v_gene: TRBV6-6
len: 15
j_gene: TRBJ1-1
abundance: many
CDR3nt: TGTGCCAGCAGGGACGCCGGGACCGCCAACACTGAAGCTTTCTTT
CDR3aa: CASRDAGTANTEAFF

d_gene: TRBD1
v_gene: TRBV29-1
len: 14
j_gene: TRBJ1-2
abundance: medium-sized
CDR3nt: TGCAGCGTCTCCCCCGGGACAGGGGACTATGGCTACACCTTC
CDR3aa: CSVSPGTGDYGYTF

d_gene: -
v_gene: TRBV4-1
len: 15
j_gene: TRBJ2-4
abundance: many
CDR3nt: TGCGCCAGCAGCCCGTGGGGCCAGGACAGAAACATTCAGTACTTC
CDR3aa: CASSPWGQDRNIQYF

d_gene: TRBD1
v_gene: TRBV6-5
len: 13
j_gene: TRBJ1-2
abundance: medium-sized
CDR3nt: TGTGCCAGCAGCCGGGGACAGGGACTAGGAAACACCTTC
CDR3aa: CASSRGQGLGNTF

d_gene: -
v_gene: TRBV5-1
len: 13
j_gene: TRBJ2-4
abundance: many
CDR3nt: TGCGCCAGCAGCTTGGGACAGGGAGGCATTCAGTACTTC
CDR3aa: CASSLGQGGIQYF

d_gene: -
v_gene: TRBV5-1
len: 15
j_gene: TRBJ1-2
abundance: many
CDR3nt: TGCGCCAGCAGCTTGGCGATTGGCAGGGACTATGGCTACACCTTC
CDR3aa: CASSLAIGRDYGYTF

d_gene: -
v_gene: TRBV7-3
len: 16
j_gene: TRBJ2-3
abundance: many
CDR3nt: TGTGCCAGCAGCTGGAGGGGAGCAACAAGCACAGATACGCAGTATTTT
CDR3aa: CASSWRGATSTDTQYF

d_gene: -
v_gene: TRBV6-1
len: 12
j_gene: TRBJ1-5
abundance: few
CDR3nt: TGTGCCAGCAGGGTTACCAATCAGCCCCAGCATTTT
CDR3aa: CASRVTNQPQHF

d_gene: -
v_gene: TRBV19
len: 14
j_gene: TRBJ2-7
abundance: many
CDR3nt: TGTGCCAGTAGTATAGCGGCGAGCTCCTACGAGCAGTACTTC
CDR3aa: CASSIAASSYEQYF

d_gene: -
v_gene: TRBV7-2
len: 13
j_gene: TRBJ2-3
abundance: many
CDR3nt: TGTGCCAGCAGCCCACCGGGACTGGGTACGCAGTATTTT
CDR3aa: CASSPPGLGTQYF

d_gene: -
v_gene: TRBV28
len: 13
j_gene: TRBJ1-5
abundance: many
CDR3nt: TGTGCCAGTCATAGGAGGAGTGATCAGCCCCAGCATTTT
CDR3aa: CASHRRSDQPQHF

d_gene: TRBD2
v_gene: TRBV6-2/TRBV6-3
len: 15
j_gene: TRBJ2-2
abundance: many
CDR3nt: TGTGCCAGCAGCCAAACTAGCGTTGACACCGGGGAGCTGTTTTTT
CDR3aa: CASSQTSVDTGELFF

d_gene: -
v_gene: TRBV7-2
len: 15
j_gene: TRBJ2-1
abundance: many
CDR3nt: TGTGCCAGCAGCTTAGAACTAGCAGGCCGGAATGAGCAGTTCTTC
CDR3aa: CASSLELAGRNEQFF

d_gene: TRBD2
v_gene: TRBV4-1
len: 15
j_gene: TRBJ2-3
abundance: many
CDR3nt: TGCGCCAGCAGCCAGATAGGGACTAGCTTCGATACGCAGTATTTT
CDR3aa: CASSQIGTSFDTQYF

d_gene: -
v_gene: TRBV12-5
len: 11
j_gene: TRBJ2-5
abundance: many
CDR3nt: TGTGCTAGTGAAAGGGAAGGGACCCAGTACTTC
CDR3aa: CASEREGTQYF

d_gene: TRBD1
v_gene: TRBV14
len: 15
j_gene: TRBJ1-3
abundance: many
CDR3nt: TGTGCCAGCAGCGGACAGGGACTGGCTGGAAACACCATATATTTT
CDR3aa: CASSGQGLAGNTIYF

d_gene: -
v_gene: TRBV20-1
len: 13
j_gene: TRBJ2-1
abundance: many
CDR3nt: TGCAGTGCTAGCTTCTTAACCTACAATGAGCAGTTCTTC
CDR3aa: CSASFLTYNEQFF

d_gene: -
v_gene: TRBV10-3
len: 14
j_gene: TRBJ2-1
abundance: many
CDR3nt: TGTGCCATCAGTGGACAGTACTCCTACAATGAGCAGTTCTTC
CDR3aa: CAISGQYSYNEQFF

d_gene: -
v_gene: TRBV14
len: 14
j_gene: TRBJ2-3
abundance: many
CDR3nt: TGTGCCAGCAGCCGTACTACTACCATAGATACGCAGTATTTT
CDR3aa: CASSRTTTIDTQYF

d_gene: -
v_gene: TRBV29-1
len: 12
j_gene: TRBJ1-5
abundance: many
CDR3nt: TGCAGCGTTGGGACAGGCAATCAGCCCCAGCATTTT
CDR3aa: CSVGTGNQPQHF

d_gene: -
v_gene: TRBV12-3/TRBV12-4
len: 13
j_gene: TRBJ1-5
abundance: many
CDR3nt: TGTGCCAGCAGTTTAGCGCAGAATCAGCCCCAGCATTTT
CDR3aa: CASSLAQNQPQHF

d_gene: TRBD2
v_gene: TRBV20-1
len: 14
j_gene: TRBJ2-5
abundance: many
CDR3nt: TGCAGTGCCATAGGCCCTCGGGGGGAGGAGACCCAGTACTTC
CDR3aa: CSAIGPRGEETQYF

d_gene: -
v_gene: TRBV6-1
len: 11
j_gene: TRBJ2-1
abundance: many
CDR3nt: TGTGCCAGCAATACCTACAATGAGCAGTTCTTC
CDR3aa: CASNTYNEQFF

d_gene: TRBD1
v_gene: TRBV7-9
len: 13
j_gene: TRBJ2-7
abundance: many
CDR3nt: TGTGCCAGCAGCCGACAGGGTCGCTACGAGCAGTACTTC
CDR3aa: CASSRQGRYEQYF

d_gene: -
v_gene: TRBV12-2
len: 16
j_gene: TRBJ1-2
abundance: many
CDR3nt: TGTGCAAGTCGCCCACTCCCGACAGCCTCTAACTATGGCTACACCTTC
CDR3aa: CASRPLPTASNYGYTF

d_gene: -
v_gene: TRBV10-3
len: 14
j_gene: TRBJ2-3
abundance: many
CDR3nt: TGTGCCATCAGTGAGTCGGGGGGAACAGATACGCAGTATTTT
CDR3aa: CAISESGGTDTQYF

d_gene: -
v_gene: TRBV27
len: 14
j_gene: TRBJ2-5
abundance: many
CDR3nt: TGTGCCAGCAGTTTGGCACAGGGTGGAGAGACCCAGTACTTC
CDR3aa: CASSLAQGGETQYF

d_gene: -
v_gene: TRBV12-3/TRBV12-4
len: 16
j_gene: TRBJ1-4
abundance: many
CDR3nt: TGTGCCAGCAGTTTTTACCGTTTGGGAGTTGGGGAAAAACTGTTTTTT
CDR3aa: CASSFYRLGVGEKLFF

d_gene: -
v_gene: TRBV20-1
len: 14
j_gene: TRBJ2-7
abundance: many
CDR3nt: TGCAGTGCTAGAGGTTGGACTGCCCCCTACGAGCAGTACTTC
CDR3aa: CSARGWTAPYEQYF